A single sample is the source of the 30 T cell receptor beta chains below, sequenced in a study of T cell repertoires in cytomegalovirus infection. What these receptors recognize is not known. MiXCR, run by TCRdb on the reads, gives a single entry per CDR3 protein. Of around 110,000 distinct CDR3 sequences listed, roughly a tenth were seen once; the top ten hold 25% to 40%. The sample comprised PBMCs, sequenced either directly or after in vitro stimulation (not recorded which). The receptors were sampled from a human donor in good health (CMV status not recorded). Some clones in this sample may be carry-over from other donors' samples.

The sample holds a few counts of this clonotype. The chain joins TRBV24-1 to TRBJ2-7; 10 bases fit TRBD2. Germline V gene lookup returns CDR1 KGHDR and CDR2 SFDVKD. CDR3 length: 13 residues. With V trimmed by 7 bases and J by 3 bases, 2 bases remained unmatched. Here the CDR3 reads CATRASGSYEQYF. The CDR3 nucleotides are TGTGCCACCAGAGCTAGCGGGAGCTACGAGCAGTACTTC.

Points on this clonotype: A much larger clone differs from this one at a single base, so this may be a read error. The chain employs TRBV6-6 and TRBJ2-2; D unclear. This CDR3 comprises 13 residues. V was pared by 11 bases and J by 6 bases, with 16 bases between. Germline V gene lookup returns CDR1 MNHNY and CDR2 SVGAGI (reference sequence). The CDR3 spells CAGTQVGSGELFF. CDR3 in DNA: TGTGCCGGCACTCAGGTGGGGTCCGGGGAGCTGTTTTTT.

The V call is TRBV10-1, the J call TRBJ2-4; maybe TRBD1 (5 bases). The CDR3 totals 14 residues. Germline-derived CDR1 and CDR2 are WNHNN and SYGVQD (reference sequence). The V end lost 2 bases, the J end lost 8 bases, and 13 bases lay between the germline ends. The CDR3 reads CASSEMGPTDIQYF. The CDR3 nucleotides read TGCGCCAGCAGTGAGATGGGGCCAACGGACATTCAGTACTTC.

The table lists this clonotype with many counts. The CDR3 DNA sequence: TGTGCCAGCAGCTCGGGACCTGGGAGGGAGGGCAATCAGCCCCAGCATTTT. Amino acids: CASSSGPGREGNQPQHF. The chain combines TRBV7-2 with TRBJ1-5; possible D gene TRBD1, 5 bases. Germline V gives CDR1 SGHTA, CDR2 FQGNSA. This CDR3 spans 17 amino acids. V lost 4 bases and J 2 bases, leaving 18 bases between the germline ends.

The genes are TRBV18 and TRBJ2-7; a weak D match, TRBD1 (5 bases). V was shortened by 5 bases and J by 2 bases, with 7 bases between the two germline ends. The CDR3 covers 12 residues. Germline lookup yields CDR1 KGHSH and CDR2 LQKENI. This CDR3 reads CASSTTAYEQYF. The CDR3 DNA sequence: TGTGCCAGCTCAACGACAGCCTACGAGCAGTACTTC.

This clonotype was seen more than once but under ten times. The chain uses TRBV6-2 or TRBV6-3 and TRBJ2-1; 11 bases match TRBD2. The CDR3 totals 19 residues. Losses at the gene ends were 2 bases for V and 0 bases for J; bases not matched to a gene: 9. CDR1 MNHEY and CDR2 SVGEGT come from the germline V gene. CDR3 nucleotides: TGTGCCAGCAGTTACGACCTCCGGACTAGCGGGTTCTCCTACAATGAGCAGTTCTTC. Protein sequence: CASSYDLRTSGFSYNEQFF.

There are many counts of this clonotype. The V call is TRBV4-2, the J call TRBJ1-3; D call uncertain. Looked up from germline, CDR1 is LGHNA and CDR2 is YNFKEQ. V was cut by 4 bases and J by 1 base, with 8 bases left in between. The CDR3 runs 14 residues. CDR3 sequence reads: CASSRDISGNTIYF. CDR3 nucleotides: TGTGCCAGCAGCCGGGATATATCTGGAAACACCATATATTTT.

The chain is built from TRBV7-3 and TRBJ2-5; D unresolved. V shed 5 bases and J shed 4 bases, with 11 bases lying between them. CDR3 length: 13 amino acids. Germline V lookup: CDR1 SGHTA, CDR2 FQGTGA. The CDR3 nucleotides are TGTGCCAGCAGCCCCTCCCACAGAGAGACCCAGTACTTC. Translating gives CASSPSHRETQYF.

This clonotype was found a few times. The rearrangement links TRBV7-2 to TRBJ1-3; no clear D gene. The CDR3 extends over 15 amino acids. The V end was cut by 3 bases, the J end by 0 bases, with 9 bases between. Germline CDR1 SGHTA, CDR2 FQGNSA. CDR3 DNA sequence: TGTGCCAGCAGCTTCCTCCTATACTCTGGAAACACCATATATTTT. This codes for CASSFLLYSGNTIYF.

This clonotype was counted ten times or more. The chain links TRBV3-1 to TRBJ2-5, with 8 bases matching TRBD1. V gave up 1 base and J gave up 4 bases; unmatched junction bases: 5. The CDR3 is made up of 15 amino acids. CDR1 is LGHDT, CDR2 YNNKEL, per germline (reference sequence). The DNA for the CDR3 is TGTGCCAGCAGCCAAGGGACAGGGCAGGGAGAGACCCAGTACTTC. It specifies CASSQGTGQGETQYF.

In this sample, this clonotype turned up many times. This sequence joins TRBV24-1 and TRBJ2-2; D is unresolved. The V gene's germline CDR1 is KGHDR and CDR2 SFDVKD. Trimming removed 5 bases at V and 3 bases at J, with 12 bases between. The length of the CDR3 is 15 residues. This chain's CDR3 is CATSVPDRHTGELFF. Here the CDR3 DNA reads TGTGCCACCAGTGTTCCGGACCGACACACCGGGGAGCTGTTTTTT.

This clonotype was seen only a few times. The CDR3 DNA follows: TGCGCCAGCAGCCCCCGAACTGAAGGACACACGGCTAATCAGCCCCAGCATTTT. This translates into CASSPRTEGHTANQPQHF. The rearrangement links TRBV23-1 to TRBJ1-5, with D perhaps matching TRBD1 (5 bases). TRBV23-1 is an open reading frame whose function is uncertain. The CDR3 totals 18 residues. Trimming shortened V by 6 bases and J by 4 bases, and 25 bases separated the two germline ends.

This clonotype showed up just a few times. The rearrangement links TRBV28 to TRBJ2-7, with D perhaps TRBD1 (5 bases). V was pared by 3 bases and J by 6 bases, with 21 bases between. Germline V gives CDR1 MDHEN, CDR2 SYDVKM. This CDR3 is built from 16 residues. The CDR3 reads CASSFRGWNSFGEQYF. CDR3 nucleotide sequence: TGTGCCAGCAGTTTTAGGGGTTGGAATAGCTTCGGCGAGCAGTACTTC.

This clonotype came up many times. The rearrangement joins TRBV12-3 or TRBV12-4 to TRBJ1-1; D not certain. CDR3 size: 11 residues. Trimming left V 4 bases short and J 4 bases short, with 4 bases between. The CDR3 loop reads CASSSRTEAFF. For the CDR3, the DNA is TGTGCCAGCAGTTCCCGCACTGAAGCTTTCTTT.

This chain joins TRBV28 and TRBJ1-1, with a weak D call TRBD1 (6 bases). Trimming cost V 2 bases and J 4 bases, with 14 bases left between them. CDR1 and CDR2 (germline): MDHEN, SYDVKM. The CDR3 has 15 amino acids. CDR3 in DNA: TGTGCCAGCAGTTTAGGGGCACAGGGTTCCACTGAAGCTTTCTTT. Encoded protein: CASSLGAQGSTEAFF.

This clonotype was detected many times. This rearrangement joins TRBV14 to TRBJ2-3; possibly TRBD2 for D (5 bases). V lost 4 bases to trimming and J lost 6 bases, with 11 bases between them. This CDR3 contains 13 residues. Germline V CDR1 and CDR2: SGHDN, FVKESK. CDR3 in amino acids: CASSLLAIDTQYF. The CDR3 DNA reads TGTGCCAGCAGCCTCCTAGCAATCGATACGCAGTATTTT.

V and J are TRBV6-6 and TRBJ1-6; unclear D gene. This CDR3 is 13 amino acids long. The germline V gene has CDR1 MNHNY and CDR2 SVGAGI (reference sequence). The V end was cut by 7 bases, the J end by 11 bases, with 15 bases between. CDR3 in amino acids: CASKGGSPAPLHF. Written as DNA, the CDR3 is TGTGCCAGCAAGGGCGGCTCTCCGGCACCCCTCCACTTT.

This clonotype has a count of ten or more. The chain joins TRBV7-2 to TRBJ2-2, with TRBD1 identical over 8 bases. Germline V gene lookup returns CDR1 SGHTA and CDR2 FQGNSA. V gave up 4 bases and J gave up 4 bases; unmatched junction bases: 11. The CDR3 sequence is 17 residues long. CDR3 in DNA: TGTGCCAGCAGCTCCCGCCGCCAAACAGGGGGCACCGGGGAGCTGTTTTTT. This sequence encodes CASSSRRQTGGTGELFF. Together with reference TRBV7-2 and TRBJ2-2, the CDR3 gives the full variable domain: GAGVSQSPSNKVTEKGKDVELRCDPISGHTALYWYRQSLGQGLEFLIYFQGNSAPDKSGLPSDRFSAERTGGSVSTLTIQRTQQEDSAVYLCASSSRRQTGGTGELFFGEGSRLTVL.

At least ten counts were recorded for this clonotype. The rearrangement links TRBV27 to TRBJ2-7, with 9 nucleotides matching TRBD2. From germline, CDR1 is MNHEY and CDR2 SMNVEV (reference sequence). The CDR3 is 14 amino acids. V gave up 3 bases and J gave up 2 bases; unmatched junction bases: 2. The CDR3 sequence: CASSFLAGTYEQYF. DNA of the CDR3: TGTGCCAGCAGTTTCCTAGCGGGAACCTACGAGCAGTACTTC.

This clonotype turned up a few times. The CDR3 region is CAWSSLAGANQYF. The CDR3 DNA follows: TGTGCCTGGAGTTCTTTAGCGGGAGCCAATCAGTACTTC. This chain joins TRBV30 and TRBJ2-7; 9 positions agree with TRBD2. Germline values: CDR1 GTSNPN, CDR2 SVGIG (reference sequence). This CDR3 is built from 13 residues. The V gene end was trimmed by 2 bases and the J gene end by 10 bases; junction bases not matched to a gene: 9.

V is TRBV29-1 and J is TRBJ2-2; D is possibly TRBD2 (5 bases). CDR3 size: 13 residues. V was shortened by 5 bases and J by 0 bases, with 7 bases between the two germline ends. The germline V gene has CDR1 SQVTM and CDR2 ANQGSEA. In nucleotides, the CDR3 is TGCAGCGTTTACGGGGCGAACACCGGGGAGCTGTTTTTT. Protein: CSVYGANTGELFF.

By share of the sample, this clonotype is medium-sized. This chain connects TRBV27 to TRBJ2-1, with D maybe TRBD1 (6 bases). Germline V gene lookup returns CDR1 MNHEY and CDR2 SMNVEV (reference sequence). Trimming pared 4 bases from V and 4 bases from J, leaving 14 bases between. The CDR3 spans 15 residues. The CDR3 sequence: CASSSGTTVYNEQFF. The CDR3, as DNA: TGTGCCAGCAGTTCCGGGACAACTGTTTACAATGAGCAGTTCTTC.

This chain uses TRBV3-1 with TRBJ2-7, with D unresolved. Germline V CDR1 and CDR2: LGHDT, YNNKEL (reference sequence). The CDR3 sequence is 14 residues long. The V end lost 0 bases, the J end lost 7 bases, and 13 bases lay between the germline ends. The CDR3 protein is CASSQDKSRNEQYV. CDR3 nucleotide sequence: TGTGCCAGCAGCCAAGATAAGTCCAGGAATGAGCAGTACGTC.

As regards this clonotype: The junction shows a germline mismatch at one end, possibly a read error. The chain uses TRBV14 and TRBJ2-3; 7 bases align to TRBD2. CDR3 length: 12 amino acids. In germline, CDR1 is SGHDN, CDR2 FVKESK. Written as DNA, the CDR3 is TGTGCCAGCAGCCATCTGGGACTACCTGCCTTTTTT. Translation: CASSHLGLPAFF.

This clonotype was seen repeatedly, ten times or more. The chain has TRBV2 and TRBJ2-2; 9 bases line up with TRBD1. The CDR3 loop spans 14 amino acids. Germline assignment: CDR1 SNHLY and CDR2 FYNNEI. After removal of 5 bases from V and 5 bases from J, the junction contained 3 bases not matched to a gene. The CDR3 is CASSWTGATGELFF. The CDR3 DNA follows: TGTGCCAGCAGTTGGACAGGGGCAACCGGGGAGCTGTTTTTT.

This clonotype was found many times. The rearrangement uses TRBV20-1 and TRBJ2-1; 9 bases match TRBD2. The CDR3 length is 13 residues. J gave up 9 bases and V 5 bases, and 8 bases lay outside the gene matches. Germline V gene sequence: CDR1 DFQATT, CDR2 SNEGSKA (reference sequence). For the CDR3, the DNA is TGCAGTGCTCCCGGGACTAGCCTAGTTGAGCAGTTCTTC. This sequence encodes CSAPGTSLVEQFF.

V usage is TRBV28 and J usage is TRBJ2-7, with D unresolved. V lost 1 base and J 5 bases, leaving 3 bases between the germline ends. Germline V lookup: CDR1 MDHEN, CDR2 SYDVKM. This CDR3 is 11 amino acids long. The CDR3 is CASSLFDEQYF. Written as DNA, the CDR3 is TGTGCCAGCAGTTTATTCGACGAGCAGTACTTC.

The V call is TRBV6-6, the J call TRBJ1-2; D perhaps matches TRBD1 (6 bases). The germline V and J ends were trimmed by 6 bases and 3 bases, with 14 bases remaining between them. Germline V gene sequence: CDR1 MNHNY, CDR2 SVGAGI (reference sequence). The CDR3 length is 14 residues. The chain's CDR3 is CASRATGKYYGYTF. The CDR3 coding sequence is TGTGCCAGCAGAGCTACAGGGAAGTACTATGGCTACACCTTC.

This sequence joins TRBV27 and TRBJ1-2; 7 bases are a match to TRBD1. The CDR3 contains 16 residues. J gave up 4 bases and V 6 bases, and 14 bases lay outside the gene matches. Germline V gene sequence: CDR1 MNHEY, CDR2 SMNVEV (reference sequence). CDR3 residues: CASRGGVRTGGYGYTF. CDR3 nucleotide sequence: TGTGCCAGCAGGGGGGGGGTTCGGACAGGCGGCTATGGCTACACCTTC.

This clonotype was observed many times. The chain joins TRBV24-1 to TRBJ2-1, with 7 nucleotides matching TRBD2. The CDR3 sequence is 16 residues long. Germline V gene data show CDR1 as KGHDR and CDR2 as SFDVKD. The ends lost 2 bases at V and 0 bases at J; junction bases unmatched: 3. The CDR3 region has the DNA TGTGCCACCAGTGATTCATGGACTAGCTCCTACAATGAGCAGTTCTTC. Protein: CATSDSWTSSYNEQFF.